The 13 T cell receptor beta chains below were found in one sample sequenced in a study of shared clonotypes between healthy human individuals. Here immunoSEQ multiplex PCR was the method, and the copy in TCRdb shows in-frame clones only, minus some. The sample contains millions of clones, 93% of which appear only once. Sequencing used naive CD4+ T cells from PBMCs. Subset denoted: CD45RA+ positively selected. Receptor source: a man aged 18 to 29 in good health. Some clones in this sample may be carry-over from other donors' samples.

The chain couples TRBV28 to TRBJ1-2; tentative D call: TRBD1 (5 bases). V lost 7 bases and J 3 bases, leaving 21 bases between the germline ends. The CDR3 covers 16 residues. Germline V gives CDR1 MDHEN, CDR2 SYDVKM. The CDR3 nucleotides read TGTGCCAGCACCGATGGGGGAGCAAACTCATACTATGGCTACACCTTC. This translates into CASTDGGANSYYGYTF.

The CDR3 DNA sequence: TGTGCCATCAGTGAGTCTGCGGTTGGAAACACCATATATTTT. It specifies CAISESAVGNTIYF. The V and J genes are TRBV10-3 and TRBJ1-3, with D uncertain. The V end was cut by 0 bases, the J end by 3 bases, with 6 bases between. Germline V gives CDR1 ENHRY, CDR2 SYGVKD. CDR3 length: 14 residues.

In regard to this clone: Other nucleotide sequences from this sample produce the same CDR3. This chain uses TRBV18 with TRBJ2-2, with a tentative D call TRBD1 (6 bases). Trimming shortened V by 2 bases and J by 1 base, and 8 bases separated the two germline ends. This CDR3 has 15 residues. The germline V gene has CDR1 KGHSH and CDR2 LQKENI. In DNA form, the CDR3 reads TGTGCCAGCTCACCAGGGACAAGGAACACCGGGGAGCTGTTTTTT. As protein: CASSPGTRNTGELFF.

V is TRBV7-2 and J is TRBJ2-3; D is unresolved. CDR3 size: 11 residues. Trimming removed 6 bases from V and 2 bases from J, with 3 bases in between. Germline CDR1 SGHTA, CDR2 FQGNSA. CDR3 amino acids: CASRNTDTQYF. For the CDR3, the DNA is TGTGCCAGCAGGAACACAGATACGCAGTATTTT.

Concerning this clone: This sample also contains other DNA sequences that code for the same CDR3. This chain links TRBV5-1 with TRBJ1-2, with TRBD1 as a possible D gene (5 bases). This CDR3 region has 14 residues. Germline CDR1 SGHRS, CDR2 YFSETQ. The V end was cut by 0 bases, the J end by 2 bases, with 8 bases between. The CDR3 bases are TGCGCCAGCAGCTTGGTGGGGGGGAACTATGGCTACACCTTC. This translates into CASSLVGGNYGYTF.

The chain recombines TRBV18 with TRBJ2-7, with a tentative D call TRBD1 (6 bases). From germline, CDR1 is KGHSH and CDR2 LQKENI. This CDR3 region has 16 residues. V lost 2 bases and J 6 bases, leaving 20 bases between the germline ends. CDR3 DNA sequence: TGTGCCAGCTCACCAGGCCCAAGTTTTGGGGGCGCCGAGCAGTACTTC. Translated, it gives CASSPGPSFGGAEQYF.

The rearrangement links TRBV5-5 to TRBJ1-5; tentatively, D is TRBD1 (6 bases). This CDR3 is built from 14 residues. Trimming stripped 1 base from V and 11 bases from J, with 16 bases between. The germline V gene has CDR1 SGHKS and CDR2 YYEKEE (reference sequence). DNA for the CDR3: TGTGCCAGCAGCTTGACAGCGGGGGGCTTGACCCAGCATTTT. Its protein is CASSLTAGGLTQHF.

To note about this clone: Other DNA sequences in the sample encode the same CDR3. This chain joins TRBV18 and TRBJ2-3; no clear D. The CDR3 is 12 amino acids. Trimming took off 6 bases at V and 4 bases at J, with 8 bases between the two ends. CDR1 KGHSH and CDR2 LQKENI come from the germline V gene. Written as DNA, the CDR3 is TGTGCCAGCTCCCCCCGGGCAGATACGCAGTATTTT. This codes for CASSPRADTQYF. Looking up the rest from reference TRBV18 and TRBJ2-3 gives the full variable domain: NAGVMQNPRHLVRRRGQEARLRCSPMKGHSHVYWYRQLPEEGLKFMVYLQKENIIDESGMPKERFSAEFPKEGPSILRIQQVVRGDSAAYFCASSPRADTQYFGPGTRLTVL.

This clone was observed a few times. This chain joins TRBV30 and TRBJ1-1, with D unresolved. Germline loops: CDR1 GTSNPN, CDR2 SVGIG (reference sequence). The ends were cut back, 5 bases at V and 4 bases at J, with 14 bases in the middle. The CDR3 sequence is 13 residues long. The CDR3 sequence is CAWQVAGGTEAFF. The CDR3 DNA follows: TGTGCCTGGCAGGTGGCTGGAGGCACTGAAGCTTTCTTT.

The rearrangement joins TRBV2 to TRBJ2-1; D uncertain. Per the germline V gene, CDR1 is SNHLY and CDR2 is FYNNEI. Trimming shortened V by 3 bases and J by 5 bases, and 8 bases separated the two germline ends. This CDR3 spans 13 amino acids. The CDR3 protein is CASSDEMNNEQFF. CDR3 in DNA: TGTGCCAGCAGTGATGAGATGAACAATGAGCAGTTCTTC.

The rearrangement joins TRBV11-2 to TRBJ1-1; TRBD1 matches at 7 bases. Germline V lookup: CDR1 SGHAT, CDR2 FQNNGV. The CDR3 is made up of 13 amino acids. Trimming cost V 4 bases and J 7 bases; bases outside gene matches: 6. The CDR3 protein is CASSSYRGNEAFF. The CDR3 nucleotides are TGTGCCAGCAGCTCATACAGGGGAAATGAAGCTTTCTTT.

V usage is TRBV7-9 and J usage is TRBJ1-4; possible D gene TRBD1, 5 bases. There are 14 residues in the CDR3. From germline, CDR1 is SEHNR and CDR2 FQNEAQ (reference sequence). The ends were cut back, 2 bases at V and 8 bases at J, with 12 bases in the middle. CDR3 sequence (DNA): TGTGCCAGCAGCTTACCCCGGACAAGCGAAAAACTGTTTTTT. Translating gives CASSLPRTSEKLFF.

CDR3 DNA: TGTGCCAGCAGTTACGGCGGCGGGTCTTGGGCCCAGCATTTT. As protein: CASSYGGGSWAQHF. V and J are TRBV6-5 and TRBJ1-5; D ambiguous. Trimming removed 2 bases at V and 11 bases at J, with 16 bases between. Looked up from germline, CDR1 is MNHEY and CDR2 is SVGAGI. The CDR3 is 14 amino acids.